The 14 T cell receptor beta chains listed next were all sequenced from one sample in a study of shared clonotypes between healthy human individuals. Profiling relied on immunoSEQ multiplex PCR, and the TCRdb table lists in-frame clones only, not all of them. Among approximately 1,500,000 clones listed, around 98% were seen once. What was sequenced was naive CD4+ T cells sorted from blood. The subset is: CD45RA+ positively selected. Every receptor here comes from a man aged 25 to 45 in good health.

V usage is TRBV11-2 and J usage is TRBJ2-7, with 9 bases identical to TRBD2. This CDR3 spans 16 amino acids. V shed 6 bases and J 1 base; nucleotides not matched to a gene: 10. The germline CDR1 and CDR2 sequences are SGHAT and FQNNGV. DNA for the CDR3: TGTGCCAGCAGACGAACCGGGACTAGCAGTTCCTACGAGCAGTACTTC. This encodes CASRRTGTSSSYEQYF.

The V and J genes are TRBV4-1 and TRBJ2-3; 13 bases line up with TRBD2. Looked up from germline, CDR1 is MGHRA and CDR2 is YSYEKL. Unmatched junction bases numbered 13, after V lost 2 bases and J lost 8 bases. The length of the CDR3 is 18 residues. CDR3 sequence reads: CASSQTSGRATTSGTQYF. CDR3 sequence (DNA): TGCGCCAGCAGCCAAACTAGCGGGAGGGCAACGACCAGTGGTACGCAGTATTTT.

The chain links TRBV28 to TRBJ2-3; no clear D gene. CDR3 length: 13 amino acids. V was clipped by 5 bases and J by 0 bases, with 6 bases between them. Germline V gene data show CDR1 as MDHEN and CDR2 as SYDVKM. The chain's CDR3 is CASSPVSTDTQYF. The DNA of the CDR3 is TGTGCCAGCAGTCCAGTCAGCACAGATACGCAGTATTTT. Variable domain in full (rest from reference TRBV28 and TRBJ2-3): DVKVTQSSRYLVKRTGEKVFLECVQDMDHENMFWYRQDPGLGLRLIYFSYDVKMKEKGDIPEGYSVSREKKERFSLILESASTNQTSMYLCASSPVSTDTQYFGPGTRLTVL.

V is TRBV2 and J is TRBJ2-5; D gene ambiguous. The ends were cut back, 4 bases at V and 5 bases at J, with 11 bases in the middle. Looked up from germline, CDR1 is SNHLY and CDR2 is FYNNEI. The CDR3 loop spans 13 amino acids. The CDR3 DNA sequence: TGTGCCAGCAGTGCAGGTCAGGAGGAGACCCAGTACTTC. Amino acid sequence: CASSAGQEETQYF. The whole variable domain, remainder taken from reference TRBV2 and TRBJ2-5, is EPEVTQTPSHQVTQMGQEVILRCVPISNHLYFYWYRQILGQKVEFLVSFYNNEISEKSEIFDDQFSVERPDGSNFTLKIRSTKLEDSAMYFCASSAGQEETQYFGPGTRLLVL.

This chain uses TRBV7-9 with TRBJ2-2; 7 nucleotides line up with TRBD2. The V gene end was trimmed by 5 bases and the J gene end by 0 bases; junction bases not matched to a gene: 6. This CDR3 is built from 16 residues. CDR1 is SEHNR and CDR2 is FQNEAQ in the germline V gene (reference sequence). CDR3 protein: CASSGSTSANTGELFF. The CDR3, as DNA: TGTGCCAGCAGCGGGTCCACTAGCGCGAACACCGGGGAGCTGTTTTTT.

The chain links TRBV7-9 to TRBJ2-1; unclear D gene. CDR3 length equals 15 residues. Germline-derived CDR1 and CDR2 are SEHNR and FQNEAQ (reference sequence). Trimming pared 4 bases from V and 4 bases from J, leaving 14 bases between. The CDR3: CASSSPPGSYNEQFF. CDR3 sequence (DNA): TGTGCCAGCAGCTCACCCCCCGGGTCGTACAATGAGCAGTTCTTC.

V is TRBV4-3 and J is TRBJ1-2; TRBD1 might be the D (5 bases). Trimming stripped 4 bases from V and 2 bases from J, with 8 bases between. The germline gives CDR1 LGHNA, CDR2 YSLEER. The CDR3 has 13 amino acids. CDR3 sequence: CASSRDSNYGYTF. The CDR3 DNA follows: TGCGCCAGCAGCCGGGACTCCAACTATGGCTACACCTTC.

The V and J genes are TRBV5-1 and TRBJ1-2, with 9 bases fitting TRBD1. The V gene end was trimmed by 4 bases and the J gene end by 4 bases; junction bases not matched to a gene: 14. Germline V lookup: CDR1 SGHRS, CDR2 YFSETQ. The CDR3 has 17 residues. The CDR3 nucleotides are TGCGCCAGCAGCCCCTCGGGACAGGGCATTTCTCCCTATGGCTACACCTTC. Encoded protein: CASSPSGQGISPYGYTF.

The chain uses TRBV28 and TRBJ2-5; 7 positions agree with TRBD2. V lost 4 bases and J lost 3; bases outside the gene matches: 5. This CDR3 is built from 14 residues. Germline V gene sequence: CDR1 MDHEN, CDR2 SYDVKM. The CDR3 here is CASSWTRGKETQYF. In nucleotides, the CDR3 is TGTGCCAGCAGTTGGACTAGAGGGAAAGAGACCCAGTACTTC.

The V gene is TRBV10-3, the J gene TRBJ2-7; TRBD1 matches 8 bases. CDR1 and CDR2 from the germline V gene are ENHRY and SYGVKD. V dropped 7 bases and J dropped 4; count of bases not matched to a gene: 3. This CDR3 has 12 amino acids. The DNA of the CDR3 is TGTGCCATCAAAGGACAGGGTTACGAGCAGTACTTC. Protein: CAIKGQGYEQYF.

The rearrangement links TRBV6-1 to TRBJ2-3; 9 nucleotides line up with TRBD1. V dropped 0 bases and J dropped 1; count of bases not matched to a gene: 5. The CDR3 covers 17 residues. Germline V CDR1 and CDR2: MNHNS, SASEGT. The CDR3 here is CASSEAQGALGTDTQYF. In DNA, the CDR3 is TGTGCCAGCAGTGAAGCACAGGGGGCGCTCGGCACAGATACGCAGTATTTT.

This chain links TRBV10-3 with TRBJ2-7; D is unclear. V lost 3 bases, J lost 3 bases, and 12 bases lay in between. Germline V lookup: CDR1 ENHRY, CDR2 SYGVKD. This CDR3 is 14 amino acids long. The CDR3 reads CAISDFGKDYEQYF. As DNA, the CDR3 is TGTGCCATCAGTGACTTTGGCAAGGACTACGAGCAGTACTTC.

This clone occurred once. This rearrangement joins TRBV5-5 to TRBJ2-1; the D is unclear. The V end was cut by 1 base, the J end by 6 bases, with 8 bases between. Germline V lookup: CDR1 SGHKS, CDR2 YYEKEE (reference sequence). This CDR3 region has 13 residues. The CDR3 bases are TGTGCCAGCAGCTTGACACTACTCAATGAGCAGTTCTTC. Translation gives CASSLTLLNEQFF.

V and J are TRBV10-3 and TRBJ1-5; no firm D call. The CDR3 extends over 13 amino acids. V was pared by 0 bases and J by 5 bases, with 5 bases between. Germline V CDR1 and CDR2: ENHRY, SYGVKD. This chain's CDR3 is CAISESPDQPQHF. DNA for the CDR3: TGTGCCATCAGTGAGTCGCCAGATCAGCCCCAGCATTTT.